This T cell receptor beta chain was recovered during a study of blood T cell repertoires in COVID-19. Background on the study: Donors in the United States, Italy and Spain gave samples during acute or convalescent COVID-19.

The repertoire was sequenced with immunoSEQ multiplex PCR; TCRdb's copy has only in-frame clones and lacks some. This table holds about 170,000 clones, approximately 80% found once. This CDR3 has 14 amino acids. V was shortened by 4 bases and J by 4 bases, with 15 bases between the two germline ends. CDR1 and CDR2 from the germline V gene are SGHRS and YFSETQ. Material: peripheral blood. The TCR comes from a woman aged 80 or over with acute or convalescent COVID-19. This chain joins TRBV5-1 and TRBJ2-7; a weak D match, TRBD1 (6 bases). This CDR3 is CASSQQGPGYEQYF. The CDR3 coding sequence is TGCGCCAGCAGCCAACAGGGCCCTGGGTACGAGCAGTACTTC.